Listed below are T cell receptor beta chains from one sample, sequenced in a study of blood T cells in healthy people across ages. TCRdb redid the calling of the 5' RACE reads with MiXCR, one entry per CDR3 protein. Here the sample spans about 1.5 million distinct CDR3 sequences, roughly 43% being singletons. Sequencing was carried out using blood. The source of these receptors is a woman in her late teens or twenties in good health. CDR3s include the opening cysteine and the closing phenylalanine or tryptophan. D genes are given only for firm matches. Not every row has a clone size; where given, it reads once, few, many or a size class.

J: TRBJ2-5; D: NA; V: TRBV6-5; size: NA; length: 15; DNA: TGTGCCAGCAGTTACCAAGGGGGGGGAAAAGAGACCCAGTACTTC; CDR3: CASSYQGGGKETQYF
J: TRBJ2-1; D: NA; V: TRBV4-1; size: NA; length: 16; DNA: TGCGCCAGCAACCAAGATCAAAAGCCTAGCAACAATGAGCAGTTCTTC; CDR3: CASNQDQKPSNNEQFF
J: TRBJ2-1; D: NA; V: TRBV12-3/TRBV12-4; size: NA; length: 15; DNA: TGTGCCAGCAGTTTAAATCCCAGGGTCGGGAATGAGCAGTTCTTC; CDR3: CASSLNPRVGNEQFF
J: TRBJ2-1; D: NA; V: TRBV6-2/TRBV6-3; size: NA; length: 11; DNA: TGTGCCAGCAGACGAATCAATGAGCAGTTCTTC; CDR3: CASRRINEQFF
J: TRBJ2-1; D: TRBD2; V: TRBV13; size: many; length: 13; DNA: TGTGCCAGCAGCTTAGGGACTAGCGGGGAGCAGTTCTTC; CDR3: CASSLGTSGEQFF
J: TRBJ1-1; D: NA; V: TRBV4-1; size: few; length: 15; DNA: TGCGCCAGCAGCCAGAGCAGGGGACTGAACACTGAAGCTTTCTTT; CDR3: CASSQSRGLNTEAFF
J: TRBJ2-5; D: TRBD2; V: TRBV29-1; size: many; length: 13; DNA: TGCAGCGTCCGAGCTAGCGGCCAAGAGACCCAGTACTTC; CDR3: CSVRASGQETQYF
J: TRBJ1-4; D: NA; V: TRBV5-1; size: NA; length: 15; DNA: TGCGCCAGCAGCTTGCTGGGGACGGAGAATGAAAAACTGTTTTTT; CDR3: CASSLLGTENEKLFF
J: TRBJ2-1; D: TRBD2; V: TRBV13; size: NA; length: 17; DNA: TGTGCCAGCAGGGATACCGGGACTACCTACTCCTACAATGAGCAGTTCTTC; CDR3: CASRDTGTTYSYNEQFF
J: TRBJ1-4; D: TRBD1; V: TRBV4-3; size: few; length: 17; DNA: TGCGCCAGCAGCCAAGAGATCCACAGGGGCGGTAATGAAAAACTGTTTTTT; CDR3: CASSQEIHRGGNEKLFF